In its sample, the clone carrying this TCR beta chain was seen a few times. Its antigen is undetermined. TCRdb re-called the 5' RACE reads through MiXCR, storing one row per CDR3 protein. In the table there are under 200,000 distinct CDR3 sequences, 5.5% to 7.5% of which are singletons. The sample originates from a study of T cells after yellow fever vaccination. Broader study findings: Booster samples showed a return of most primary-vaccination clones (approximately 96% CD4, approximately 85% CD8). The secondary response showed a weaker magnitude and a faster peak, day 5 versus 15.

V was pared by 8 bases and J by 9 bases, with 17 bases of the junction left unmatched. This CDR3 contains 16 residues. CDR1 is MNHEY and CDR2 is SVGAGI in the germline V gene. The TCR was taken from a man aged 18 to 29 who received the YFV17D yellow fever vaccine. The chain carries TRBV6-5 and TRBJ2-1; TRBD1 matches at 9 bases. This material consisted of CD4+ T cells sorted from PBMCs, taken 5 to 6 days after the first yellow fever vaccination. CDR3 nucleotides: TGTGCCAGCGCCCGACGGGGGACAGGGTTTTCGGGTGAGCAGTTCTTC. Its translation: CASARRGTGFSGEQFF.